This T cell receptor beta chain is from a study of blood T cells in healthy people across ages. Whole-study findings and limits: While age rose, TCR beta diversity per million T cells dropped in a roughly linear way.

Notes on this clonotype: Its antigen is unknown.

Alongside a J-beta primer mix, a sample-barcoded 5' primer served in a second PCR lasting about 6 to 11 cycles. At least 3 million CDR3-containing paired-end reads were obtained per sample. TCRdb fed the 5' RACE reads into MiXCR, producing one record per CDR3 protein. The table records under 1,000,000 distinct CDR3 sequences, about 46% of them present only once. Isolated PBMCs totaled at least 7 million in each sample. CDR1 is SGDLS and CDR2 is YYNGEE in the germline V gene. This CDR3 spans 14 amino acids. Trimming left V 0 bases short and J 8 bases short, with 14 bases between. This clonotype was sampled from a man older than 75 in good health. The sequencing sample was made of blood. The chain carries TRBV9 and TRBJ1-2, with D perhaps matching TRBD1 (5 bases). The CDR3 loop is CASSVATTARGYTF. CDR3 in DNA: TGTGCCAGCAGCGTAGCTACGACAGCACGGGGCTACACCTTC. The full variable domain, completed using reference TRBV9 and TRBJ1-2, is DSGVTQTPKHLITATGQRVTLRCSPRSGDLSVYWYQQSLDQGLQFLIQYYNGEERAKGNILERFSAQQFPDLHSELNLSSLELGDSALYFCASSVATTARGYTFGSGTRLTVV.